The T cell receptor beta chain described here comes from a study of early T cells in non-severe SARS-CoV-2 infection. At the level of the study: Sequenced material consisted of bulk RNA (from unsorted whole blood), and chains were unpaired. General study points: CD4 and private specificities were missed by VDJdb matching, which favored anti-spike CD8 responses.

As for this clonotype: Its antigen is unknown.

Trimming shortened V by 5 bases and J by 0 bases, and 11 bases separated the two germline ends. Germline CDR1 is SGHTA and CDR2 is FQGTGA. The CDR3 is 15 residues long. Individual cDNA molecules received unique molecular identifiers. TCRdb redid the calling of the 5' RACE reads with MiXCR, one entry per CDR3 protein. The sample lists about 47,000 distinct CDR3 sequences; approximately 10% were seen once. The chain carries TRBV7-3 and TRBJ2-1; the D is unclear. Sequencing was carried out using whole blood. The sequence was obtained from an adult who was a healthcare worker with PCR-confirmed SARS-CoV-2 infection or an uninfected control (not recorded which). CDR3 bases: TGTGCCAGCAGCACCGCGCCCAGCTCCTACAATGAGCAGTTCTTC. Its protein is CASSTAPSSYNEQFF.